The text below deals with one T cell receptor (beta chain). Its target is not known. The data stem from a study of cytomegalovirus exposure and HLA in healthy donors. General observations from the study: The Asian-associated ancestry cluster reportedly had fewer N-insertions than the approximately 690-donor mean in a later analysis. Researchers catalogued over 150 TCR beta chains as cytomegalovirus-associated. The classifier reportedly diagnosed cytomegalovirus status with high specificity and sensitivity. HLA allele associations emerged for fewer than 20,000 TCR beta sequences in a later analysis, at 0.05 false discovery rate.

V was shortened by 5 bases and J by 4 bases, with 12 bases between the two germline ends. In germline, CDR1 is SGHTA, CDR2 FQGNSA. The CDR3 length is 14 residues. The PCR used 60 Vbeta and 13 Jbeta primers. TCRdb keeps only in-frame clones here, not all; method: immunoSEQ multiplex PCR. The sample spans 200,000 or so clones; the ten largest clones claim less than 0.9%. The origin of this receptor is a boy between 10 and 17 years old in good health and CMV-seronegative. The chain links TRBV7-2 to TRBJ2-1; D ambiguous. Sequenced input: PBMCs. The CDR3 sequence: CASSTGGIYNEQFF. For the CDR3, the DNA is TGTGCCAGCAGCACCGGCGGCATTTACAATGAGCAGTTCTTC.